This T cell receptor (beta chain) was found in a study of blood T cell repertoires in COVID-19. Overall study: Sites across the United States, Italy and Spain contributed samples from acute and convalescent COVID-19. T cells, B-cell-depleted T cells, or PBMCs supplied cDNA or gDNA.

Authors' methods: Cell counts per sample came from amplifying reference gene primers. Assay used: immunoSEQ multiplex PCR; TCRdb lists only in-frame clones, some missing. That table furnishes V, J and clone size, whereas the DNA furnished D and trimming. The data contain fewer than 300,000 clones, approximately 77% of them singletons. The sample holds one count of this clone. This CDR3 has 17 amino acids. Germline CDR1 and CDR2: LNHDA and SQIVND (reference sequence). V was clipped by 4 bases and J by 4 bases; unmatched bases: 12. The specimen was peripheral blood. The TCR sequence derives from a woman aged 18-29 years with acute or convalescent COVID-19. J is TRBJ1-5 and V is TRBV19; 8 bases fit TRBD1. The CDR3 nucleotides read TGTGCCAGTAGTAAAGTTCAGGACAGGGTACTTAATCAGCCCCAGCATTTT. This sequence encodes CASSKVQDRVLNQPQHF. The whole variable domain, filled in from reference TRBV19 and TRBJ1-5, reads DGGITQSPKYLFRKEGQNVTLSCEQNLNHDAMYWYRQDPGQGLRLIYYSQIVNDFQKGDIAEGYSVSREKKESFPLTVTSAQKNPTAFYLCASSKVQDRVLNQPQHFGDGTRLSIL.